A single sample gave rise to the 8 T cell receptor beta chains below, sequenced in a study of cytomegalovirus exposure and HLA in healthy donors. Researchers ran the PCR with 60 Vbeta and 13 Jbeta primers. Only in-frame clones appear in the TCRdb table, and some are missing; sequencing was by immunoSEQ multiplex PCR. The sample carries 210,000 or so clones, around 76% recorded once. Sequencing used PBMCs. These receptors all stem from a man between 18 and 35 years old in good health and CMV-seronegative.

The chain employs TRBV10-3 and TRBJ1-1; 8 nucleotides align to TRBD1. V was clipped by 6 bases and J by 6 bases; unmatched bases: 9. Germline CDR1 reads ENHRY; CDR2 reads SYGVKD. The CDR3 extends over 14 amino acids. The CDR3 DNA reads as TGTGCCATCAGACGCGACAGGGGTAGGTCTGAAGCTTTCTTT. Encoded protein: CAIRRDRGRSEAFF.

Points on this clone: One end of the junction is discordant with germline, which a read error may explain. The CDR3 protein is CASSPADRARYGHTF. Here the CDR3 DNA reads TGTGCCAGCTCACCTGCGGACAGGGCGAGATATGGCCACACCTTC. V is TRBV18 and J is TRBJ1-2, with 8 bases that match TRBD1. This CDR3 spans 15 amino acids. The V gene's germline CDR1 is KGHSH and CDR2 LQKENI. The whole variable domain, filled in from reference TRBV18 and TRBJ1-2, reads NAGVMQNPRHLVRRRGQEARLRCSPMKGHSHVYWYRQLPEEGLKFMVYLQKENIIDESGMPKERFSAEFPKEGPSILRIQQVVRGDSAAYFCASSPADRARYGHTFGSGTRLTVV.

V usage is TRBV19 and J usage is TRBJ2-1, with 13 bases matching TRBD2. CDR1 and CDR2 from the germline V gene are LNHDA and SQIVND (reference sequence). The ends lost 5 bases at V and 1 base at J; junction bases unmatched: 5. The length of the CDR3 is 17 residues. The CDR3 nucleotides read TGTGCCAGTAGTCCGGGACTAGCGGGGTCTTCCTACAATGAGCAGTTCTTC. This gives the protein CASSPGLAGSSYNEQFF. The variable domain in full, completed from reference TRBV19 and TRBJ2-1, reads DGGITQSPKYLFRKEGQNVTLSCEQNLNHDAMYWYRQDPGQGLRLIYYSQIVNDFQKGDIAEGYSVSREKKESFPLTVTSAQKNPTAFYLCASSPGLAGSSYNEQFFGPGTRLTVL.

The chain recombines TRBV10-3 with TRBJ2-2; 8 positions match TRBD2. Germline V lookup: CDR1 ENHRY, CDR2 SYGVKD. After removal of 6 bases from V and 5 bases from J, the junction contained 5 bases not matched to a gene. The CDR3 has 14 amino acids. This CDR3 is CAISGRVGTGELFF. The CDR3 DNA reads TGTGCCATCAGCGGGAGGGTGGGGACCGGGGAGCTGTTTTTT.

This clone was seen a few times. The chain combines TRBV29-1 with TRBJ1-5, with TRBD1 matching over 12 bases. The CDR3 consists of 14 residues. Trimming removed 6 bases from V and 2 bases from J; junction bases left unmatched: 2. The germline CDR1 and CDR2 sequences are SQVTM and ANQGSEA. CDR3 DNA sequence: TGCAGCGTAGGGACAGGGGGCGGCAATCAGCCCCAGCATTTT. It codes for CSVGTGGGNQPQHF.

There are a few counts of this clone. V gene TRBV28 combines with J gene TRBJ2-3, with D hard to call. Per the germline V gene, CDR1 is MDHEN and CDR2 is SYDVKM. The CDR3 sequence is 16 residues long. The ends were cut back, 6 bases at V and 5 bases at J, with 21 bases in the middle. This chain's CDR3 is CASSPVKWQERDTQYF. The CDR3 nucleotides read TGTGCCAGCAGCCCCGTTAAGTGGCAGGAACGAGATACGCAGTATTTT. Together with reference TRBV28 and TRBJ2-3, the CDR3 gives the full variable domain: DVKVTQSSRYLVKRTGEKVFLECVQDMDHENMFWYRQDPGLGLRLIYFSYDVKMKEKGDIPEGYSVSREKKERFSLILESASTNQTSMYLCASSPVKWQERDTQYFGPGTRLTVL.

The rearrangement uses TRBV28 and TRBJ1-3; D is uncertain. The V end lost 8 bases, the J end lost 4 bases, and 6 bases lay between the germline ends. The CDR3 has 11 residues. Germline V gene sequence: CDR1 MDHEN, CDR2 SYDVKM. The CDR3 protein is CASLVGNTIYF. The CDR3 nucleotides read TGTGCCAGCCTAGTGGGAAACACCATATATTTT.

The gene calls are TRBV2 and TRBJ1-1; D gene ambiguous. CDR3 length: 16 residues. Looked up from germline, CDR1 is SNHLY and CDR2 is FYNNEI. V dropped 2 bases and J dropped 3 bases, with 16 bases sitting between them. In DNA, the CDR3 is TGTGCCAGCAGTGAATTGGGAGCAGTTTCGGACACTGAAGCTTTCTTT. Amino acids: CASSELGAVSDTEAFF.